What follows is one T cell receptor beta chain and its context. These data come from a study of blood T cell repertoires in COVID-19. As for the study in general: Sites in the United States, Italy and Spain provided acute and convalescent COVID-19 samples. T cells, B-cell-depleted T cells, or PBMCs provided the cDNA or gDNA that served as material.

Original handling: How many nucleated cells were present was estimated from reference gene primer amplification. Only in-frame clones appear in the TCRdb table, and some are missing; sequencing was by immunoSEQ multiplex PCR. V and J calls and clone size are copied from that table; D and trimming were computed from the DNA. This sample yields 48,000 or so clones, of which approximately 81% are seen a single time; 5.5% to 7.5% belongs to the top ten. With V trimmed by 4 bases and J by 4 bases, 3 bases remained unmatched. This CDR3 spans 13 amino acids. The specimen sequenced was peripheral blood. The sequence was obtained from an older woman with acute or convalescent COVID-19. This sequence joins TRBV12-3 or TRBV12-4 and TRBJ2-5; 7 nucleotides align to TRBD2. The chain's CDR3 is CASSWGGRETQYF. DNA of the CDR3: TGTGCCAGCAGTTGGGGGGGTCGAGAGACCCAGTACTTC.